The T cell receptor (beta chain) described here comes from a study of blood T cell repertoires in COVID-19. Study-level information: Donors in the United States, Italy and Spain gave samples during acute or convalescent COVID-19. Sources were T cells, B-cell-depleted T cells, or PBMCs; the material itself was cDNA or gDNA.

As handled by the study authors: By means of reference gene primer amplification, nucleated cell counts were estimated. Sequencing used immunoSEQ multiplex PCR; TCRdb keeps in-frame clones, though not all of them. The DNA gave D and trimming, while V, J and clone size come from that table. The sample contains 150,000 to 200,000 clones, around 82% of which appear only once. The CDR3 is made up of 13 amino acids. J gave up 5 bases and V 3 bases, and 2 bases lay outside the gene matches. Germline CDR1 and CDR2: ENHRY and SYGVKD. V gene TRBV10-3 combines with J gene TRBJ1-1; 8 bases match TRBD1. This sequence was found in a human donor with acute or convalescent COVID-19. The donor label of this sample is uncertain. The sequenced material came from peripheral blood. The CDR3 spells CAISETGGTEAFF. In nucleotides, the CDR3 is TGTGCCATCAGTGAAACAGGGGGTACTGAAGCTTTCTTT.